Below are 20 T cell receptor beta chains sequenced from a single sample in a study of blood T cell repertoires in COVID-19. The data were produced by immunoSEQ multiplex PCR, yet TCRdb's version contains in-frame clones alone and is incomplete. The sample gives about 160,000 clones, over 85% of which show up once; 15% to 20% is in the top ten. The sequencing sample was made of peripheral blood. Every receptor here comes from a man aged 55 to 70 with active or convalescent COVID-19.

The chain couples TRBV10-1 to TRBJ1-3; D unresolved. V gave up 3 bases and J gave up 1 base, with 4 bases separating them. Germline CDR1 and CDR2: WNHNN and SYGVQD (reference sequence). The length of the CDR3 is 13 residues. CDR3 amino acids: CASSDPSGNTIYF. The CDR3 DNA follows: TGCGCCAGCAGTGATCCATCTGGAAACACCATATATTTT.

The chain links TRBV18 to TRBJ1-2, with D possibly being TRBD1 (5 bases). The germline CDR1 and CDR2 sequences are KGHSH and LQKENI. V was cut by 3 bases and J by 0 bases, with 11 bases left in between. CDR3 length equals 15 residues. In DNA, the CDR3 is TGTGCCAGCTCACCCGACAGCGCCTCTAACTATGGCTACACCTTC. Protein sequence: CASSPDSASNYGYTF.

This clone has more than one count but fewer than ten. The chain uses TRBV15 and TRBJ1-2; 9 bases map to TRBD1. CDR3 size: 14 residues. In germline, CDR1 is LNHNV, CDR2 YYDKDF (reference sequence). V lost 2 bases to trimming and J lost 3 bases; unmatched junction nucleotides: 1. The CDR3 sequence is CATSRRDRDYGYTF. As DNA, the CDR3 is TGTGCCACCAGCAGACGGGACAGGGACTATGGCTACACCTTC. Complete variable domain (other parts from reference TRBV15 and TRBJ1-2): DAMVIQNPRYQVTQFGKPVTLSCSQTLNHNVMYWYQQKSSQAPKLLFHYYDKDFNNEADTPDNFQSRRPNTSFCFLDIRSPGLGDTAMYLCATSRRDRDYGYTFGSGTRLTVV.

This clone has a handful of counts. The J gene is TRBJ1-1, the V gene TRBV2, with D maybe TRBD1 (6 bases). Germline V lookup: CDR1 SNHLY, CDR2 FYNNEI. The V end lost 9 bases, the J end lost 11 bases, and 13 bases lay between the germline ends. CDR3 length: 10 residues. This CDR3 reads CASERGLAFF. Written as DNA, the CDR3 is TGTGCCAGTGAGAGGGGGTTGGCTTTCTTT.

The V call is TRBV14, the J call TRBJ1-1, with D perhaps matching TRBD1 (5 bases). Trimming stripped 4 bases from V and 1 base from J, with 7 bases between. This CDR3 has 13 residues. Per germline, CDR1 SGHDN and CDR2 FVKESK. The chain's CDR3 is CASSLQGNTEAFF. CDR3 coding DNA: TGTGCCAGCAGCCTTCAGGGGAACACTGAAGCTTTCTTT.

This chain connects TRBV6-2 or TRBV6-3 to TRBJ1-5, with TRBD1 identical over 9 bases. The CDR3 consists of 15 residues. Trimming at V came to 6 bases and at J to 4 bases, leaving 7 bases not matched to a gene. Germline CDR1 is MNHEY and CDR2 is SVGEGT. The CDR3 nucleotides are TGTGCCAGCAGCAACACAGGGGGCCGGAATCAGCCCCAGCATTTT. The encoded protein is CASSNTGGRNQPQHF.

CDR3 in amino acids: CATVDRSYGYTF. CDR3 nucleotides: TGTGCCACCGTTGACAGGAGCTATGGCTACACCTTC. V is TRBV6-5 and J is TRBJ1-2; tentative D call: TRBD1 (6 bases). The germline CDR1 and CDR2 sequences are MNHEY and SVGAGI. Trimming removed 10 bases at V and 4 bases at J, with 13 bases between. This CDR3 has 12 residues.

The chain couples TRBV19 to TRBJ1-1; D perhaps matches TRBD1 (6 bases). The CDR3 totals 14 residues. V was trimmed by 7 bases and J by 0 bases, leaving 12 bases between them. Germline CDR1 LNHDA, CDR2 SQIVND (reference sequence). Here the CDR3 DNA reads TGTGCCAGTACCTTGACAGGAGTGAACACTGAAGCTTTCTTT. Its translation is CASTLTGVNTEAFF.

This sequence joins TRBV10-3 and TRBJ2-1; 7 bases agree with TRBD2. The ends lost 9 bases at V and 8 bases at J; junction bases unmatched: 10. Germline loops: CDR1 ENHRY, CDR2 SYGVKD. This CDR3 spans 13 amino acids. The CDR3 protein is CAIRLGRVDEQFF. The DNA of the CDR3 is TGTGCCATTAGACTAGGGAGGGTGGATGAGCAGTTCTTC.

This clone has a single count. The genes are TRBV6-5 and TRBJ2-1, with a possible D match to TRBD2 (6 bases). The CDR3 totals 15 residues. CDR1 is MNHEY and CDR2 is SVGAGI in the germline V gene. The V end was cut by 7 bases, the J end by 8 bases, with 21 bases between. The CDR3 sequence: CASKRDSTSSHEQFF. The CDR3 DNA reads TGTGCCAGCAAAAGGGACTCTACCTCCAGCCATGAGCAGTTCTTC.

The V and J genes are TRBV3-1 (or the pseudogene TRBV3-2) and TRBJ2-7; tentatively, D is TRBD1 (5 bases). The germline gives CDR1 LGHDT, CDR2 YNNKEL (reference sequence). The CDR3 loop spans 13 amino acids. V lost 4 bases and J lost 2, with 9 bases in between. In DNA form, the CDR3 reads TGTGCCAGCAGCCGGACAACCACCTACGAGCAGTACTTC. Encoded protein: CASSRTTTYEQYF.

This clone was seen once. For the CDR3, the DNA is TGTGCCAGCAGCCGTCGACAGGGGAGGGAGACCCAGTACTTC. Translation: CASSRRQGRETQYF. V usage is TRBV7-9 and J usage is TRBJ2-5, with TRBD1 matching 8 bases. CDR1 and CDR2 (germline): SEHNR, FQNEAQ (reference sequence). Trimming at V came to 5 bases and at J to 5 bases, leaving 7 bases not matched to a gene. CDR3 length equals 14 residues.

The V and J genes are TRBV19 and TRBJ2-6; tentatively, D is TRBD2 (6 bases). Germline-derived CDR1 and CDR2 are LNHDA and SQIVND (reference sequence). The CDR3 has 19 residues. The V and J ends lost 4 bases and 0 bases respectively, with 19 bases between them. CDR3 in DNA: TGTGCCAGTAGTAGCCACCCCCCGGGAGATTACTCTGGGGCCAACGTCCTGACTTTC. It translates to CASSSHPPGDYSGANVLTF.

The rearrangement uses TRBV11-2 and TRBJ2-4; 12 positions match TRBD2. There are 18 residues in the CDR3. After removal of 1 base from V and 8 bases from J, the junction contained 12 bases not matched to a gene. Germline V gene data show CDR1 as SGHAT and CDR2 as FQNNGV. The CDR3 spells CASSLGVQWTSGNDIQYF. The CDR3 DNA sequence: TGTGCCAGCAGCTTAGGTGTCCAGTGGACTAGCGGGAATGACATTCAGTACTTC.

This clone was detected only a few times. V is TRBV7-6 and J is TRBJ2-2; 14 bases line up with TRBD2. CDR1 and CDR2 (germline): SGHVS, FNYEAQ. The CDR3 loop spans 17 amino acids. V lost 3 bases, J lost 4 bases, and 4 bases stayed unmatched. CDR3 loop: CASSLGLAGEPTGELFF. In DNA form, the CDR3 reads TGTGCCAGCAGCTTGGGACTAGCGGGGGAACCCACCGGGGAGCTGTTTTTT.

This CDR3 is CASSPQGLANGELFF. CDR3 nucleotides: TGCGCCAGCAGTCCGCAGGGACTGGCTAACGGGGAGCTGTTTTTT. The chain uses TRBV23-1 and TRBJ2-2; tentatively, D is TRBD2 (6 bases). TRBV23-1 qualifies as an ORF whose function is uncertain. The V end lost 4 bases, the J end lost 7 bases, and 16 bases lay between the germline ends. This CDR3 comprises 15 residues.

V is TRBV6-5 and J is TRBJ2-2; 7 bases are a match to TRBD1. V was pared by 5 bases and J by 1 base, with 4 bases of the junction left unmatched. The CDR3 totals 15 residues. Germline values: CDR1 MNHEY, CDR2 SVGAGI. In nucleotides, the CDR3 is TGTGCCAGCAGTCAATGGACAGGGAACACCGGGGAGCTGTTTTTT. It specifies CASSQWTGNTGELFF.

This rearrangement joins TRBV5-5 to TRBJ1-4; D call uncertain. The CDR3 sequence is 14 residues long. Germline values: CDR1 SGHKS, CDR2 YYEKEE (reference sequence). V lost 3 bases to trimming and J lost 3 bases, with 9 bases between them. DNA for the CDR3: TGTGCCAGCAGCTGGCGGGCGGCTAATGAAAAACTGTTTTTT. This codes for CASSWRAANEKLFF.

This clone was seen a handful of times. This chain connects TRBV20-1 to TRBJ1-1, with D perhaps matching TRBD1 (5 bases). The CDR3 is 11 residues long. V was pared by 6 bases and J by 0 bases, with 5 bases between. CDR1 and CDR2 from the germline V gene are DFQATT and SNEGSKA (reference sequence). CDR3 residues: CSATVNTEAFF. The CDR3 DNA follows: TGCAGTGCGACAGTGAACACTGAAGCTTTCTTT.

The chain recombines TRBV12-3 or TRBV12-4 with TRBJ1-5, with a tentative D call TRBD1 (5 bases). Trimming pared 8 bases from V and 3 bases from J, leaving 11 bases between. The CDR3 has 13 amino acids. The CDR3 reads CASEQGLNQPQHF. The CDR3 region has the DNA TGTGCCAGCGAGCAGGGCCTCAATCAGCCCCAGCATTTT.